This T cell receptor (beta chain) stems from a study of metastatic and nonmetastatic thyroid tumors (dated by TCRdb to the early 2020s). Describing the broader study: Repertoires from peripheral blood and from tumor or nodule tissue samples of malignant and benign thyroid patients were compared.

V loses 0 bases, J loses 0 bases, and the germline ends lie 8 bases apart. The CDR3 runs 16 amino acids, cysteine and phenylalanine included. Only the CDR3 part of the read is kept: 48 bases, read in frame from the first base. Per the germline V gene, LGHNA is the CDR1 and YNFKEQ is the CDR2. This clone was found many times. It lacks a known antigen. No base quality information exists; no much larger clone differs at one position. The library came from PCR. The reads were generated on an Illumina HiSeq 4000. High-throughput sequencing was used to profile the CDR3 region of the TCR beta-chain in every patient. The paper's data handling went like this. A classifier to discriminate distant-metastatic papillary thyroid cancer patients was built from CDR3 differences across clinicopathological groups. Repertoire diversity was assessed with the Shannon index, and tumor-blood repertoire similarity with the Morisita-Horn index. TCRdb reworked the public reads: Q25 trimming with fastp, MiXCR clone assembly, productive beta chains retained. The V and J calls were not made by the authors but by TCRdb's processing. The sample yields fewer than 35,000 clones; 15% to 20% were counted once. Under 12% of the sample goes to the ten largest clones.

Results the study describes overall, beyond this receptor: In both blood and tumor samples, TCR beta diversity was reported to be significantly higher in malignant tumors than in benign nodules.

No patient had received any treatment before thyroid surgery. Patient clinical samples collected from about 2012 to 2018 were retrospectively analysed using T-cell receptor beta sequencing. The rearrangement combines TRBV4-2 with TRBJ2-2, with no confident D gene call. This clonotype was obtained from a female donor with papillary thyroid cancer or a benign thyroid nodule (not recorded which). Some clones in this sample may be carry-over from other donors' samples. The sample taken for sequencing was blood. The bases are TGTGCCAGCAGCCAAGATCCAAACACGAACACCGGGGAGCTGTTTTTT. Translation gives CASSQDPNTNTGELFF.